The T cell receptor beta chain under discussion was sequenced for a study of blood T cell repertoires in COVID-19. Study-wide background: Researchers got acute and convalescent COVID-19 samples from the United States, Italy and Spain. T cells, B-cell-depleted T cells, or PBMCs provided the cDNA or gDNA that served as material.

In the study's own analysis: Estimated nucleated cell counts came from reference gene primer amplification. Only in-frame clones appear in the TCRdb table, and some are missing; sequencing was by immunoSEQ multiplex PCR. V and J calls and clone size follow that table, whereas D and trimming were derived from the DNA. The sample lists approximately 210,000 clones, around four fifths occurring once. V was clipped by 6 bases and J by 4 bases; unmatched bases: 21. Germline CDR1 and CDR2: SGHRS and YFSETQ. The length of the CDR3 is 18 residues. The origin of this receptor is a woman in her seventies with active or convalescent COVID-19. The material sequenced was peripheral blood. The V gene is TRBV5-1, the J gene TRBJ1-2; 7 bases match TRBD1. Here the CDR3 DNA reads TGCGCCAGCACCTTAGGGGGCCGTTTCGGGCAGGAGGCCTATGGCTACACCTTC. Encoded protein: CASTLGGRFGQEAYGYTF.